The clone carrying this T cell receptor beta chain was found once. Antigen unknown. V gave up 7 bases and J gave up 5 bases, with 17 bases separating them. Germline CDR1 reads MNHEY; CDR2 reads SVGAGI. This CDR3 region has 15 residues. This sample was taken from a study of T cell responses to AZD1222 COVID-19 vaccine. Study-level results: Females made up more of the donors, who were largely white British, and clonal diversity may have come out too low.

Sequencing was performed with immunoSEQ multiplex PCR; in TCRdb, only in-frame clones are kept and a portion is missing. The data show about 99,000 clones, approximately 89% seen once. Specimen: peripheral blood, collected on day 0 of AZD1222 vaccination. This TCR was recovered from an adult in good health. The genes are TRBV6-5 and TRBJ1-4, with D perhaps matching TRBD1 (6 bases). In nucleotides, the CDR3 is TGTGCCAGCACTAGGATGGAGGGGGTAAATGAAAAACTGTTTTTT. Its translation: CASTRMEGVNEKLFF.